This passage covers 26 T cell receptor beta chains from one sample sequenced in a study of blood T cell repertoires in COVID-19 (dated by TCRdb to about 2020). The library was prepared using the immunoSEQ multiplex PCR assay. TCRdb mirrors the immuneACCESS table, restricted to in-frame sequences. Some clones are absent from its copies; in checked studies, under half trace to an unresolved V gene, and the reason for the others is unknown. This sample has approximately 230,000 clones in its table, and 85% to 90% of those were observed once. Of the sample, 1.5% to 2% is held by the ten largest clones. The sequenced sample was PBMCs or T cells enriched from blood (not recorded which). Receptor source: a man in his forties who had recovered from COVID-19.

The V call is TRBV19, the J call TRBJ1-1; D possibly corresponds to TRBD1 (6 bases). The CDR3 is 13 amino acids. Between the trimmed V and J ends, which lost 7 bases and 1 base, there was a span of 10 bases. Germline V CDR1 and CDR2: LNHDA, SQIVND (reference sequence). The CDR3 is CASKGVRNTEAFF. DNA for the CDR3: TGTGCCAGTAAGGGGGTGAGGAACACTGAAGCTTTCTTT.

The chain carries TRBV3-1 (or the pseudogene TRBV3-2) and TRBJ1-3; 9 bases line up with TRBD1. This CDR3 region has 15 residues. V lost 3 bases to trimming and J lost 4 bases; unmatched junction nucleotides: 4. Germline assignment: CDR1 LGHDT and CDR2 YNNKEL (reference sequence). The CDR3 reads CASSQGTGTGNTIYF. In DNA form, the CDR3 reads TGTGCCAGCAGCCAGGGGACAGGGACCGGAAACACCATATATTTT.

The chain links TRBV4-1 to TRBJ2-7; D is perhaps TRBD2 (6 bases). Germline V gene lookup returns CDR1 MGHRA and CDR2 YSYEKL. This CDR3 comprises 14 residues. Between the trimmed V and J ends, which lost 2 bases and 7 bases, there was a span of 15 bases. The CDR3 region is CASSQSLAIGEQYF. CDR3 DNA: TGCGCCAGCAGCCAATCCCTAGCGATAGGGGAGCAGTACTTC.

The V and J genes are TRBV27 and TRBJ2-7; D possibly corresponds to TRBD1 (5 bases). The CDR3 length is 13 residues. The germline V gene has CDR1 MNHEY and CDR2 SMNVEV (reference sequence). Deletions cut 7 bases from V and 7 bases from J, with 17 bases between. The CDR3 loop is CASKGSGMAEQYF. DNA for the CDR3: TGTGCCAGCAAGGGGTCAGGTATGGCTGAGCAGTACTTC.

The chain has TRBV14 and TRBJ1-3; unclear D gene. The length of the CDR3 is 13 residues. The V end lost 4 bases, the J end lost 3 bases, and 7 bases lay between the germline ends. Germline values: CDR1 SGHDN, CDR2 FVKESK. CDR3 sequence (DNA): TGTGCCAGCAGCCTTAAGCATGGAAACACCATATATTTT. Its translation: CASSLKHGNTIYF.

CDR3 nucleotide sequence: TGTGCCAGCAGCTTATTTGTAGCCACTGAAGCTTTCTTT. The encoded protein is CASSLFVATEAFF. This chain links TRBV7-2 with TRBJ1-1; no reliable D call. Trimming stripped 2 bases from V and 4 bases from J, with 8 bases between. Germline V CDR1 and CDR2: SGHTA, FQGNSA. The length of the CDR3 is 13 residues.

This chain joins TRBV4-1 and TRBJ1-5; 7 bases are shared with TRBD1. V lost 1 base and J lost 5; bases outside the gene matches: 5. This CDR3 has 15 amino acids. In germline, CDR1 is MGHRA, CDR2 YSYEKL. CDR3 bases: TGCGCCAGCAGCCAAGTGCAGGGGGATGATCAGCCCCAGCATTTT. Amino acid sequence: CASSQVQGDDQPQHF.

CDR3 sequence reads: CASSERGEGYTF. CDR3 coding DNA: TGTGCCAGCAGTGAACGGGGTGAGGGCTACACCTTC. V is TRBV6-1 and J is TRBJ1-2; D unresolved. Trimming stripped 2 bases from V and 8 bases from J, with 9 bases between. Germline CDR1 reads MNHNS; CDR2 reads SASEGT. The CDR3 runs 12 residues.

The chain joins TRBV5-1 to TRBJ2-7; TRBD1 agrees at 9 bases. CDR1 is SGHRS, CDR2 YFSETQ, per germline. This CDR3 spans 14 amino acids. V shed 0 bases, J shed 4 bases, and the junction held 2 bases outside the gene matches. CDR3 bases: TGCGCCAGCAGCTTGGTACAGGGGGCATACGAGCAGTACTTC. Its protein is CASSLVQGAYEQYF.

The chain uses TRBV9 and TRBJ2-3; 7 bases fit TRBD2. V trimming: 4 bases; J trimming: 1 base; junction bases outside the gene matches: 9. The CDR3 is 16 residues long. The V gene's germline CDR1 is SGDLS and CDR2 YYNGEE. The CDR3 loop is CASSITPGGGTDTQYF. In nucleotides, the CDR3 is TGTGCCAGCAGCATCACTCCGGGGGGTGGCACAGATACGCAGTATTTT.

This chain uses TRBV12-3 or TRBV12-4 with TRBJ1-5; possible D gene TRBD1, 5 bases. Trimming removed 5 bases at V and 12 bases at J, with 11 bases between. This CDR3 is 11 amino acids long. CDR3 in amino acids: CASSNRQIQHF. The CDR3 bases are TGTGCCAGCAGTAACAGACAGATCCAGCATTTT.

This chain connects TRBV27 to TRBJ2-1, with 7 bases lining up with TRBD2. In germline, CDR1 is MNHEY, CDR2 SMNVEV (reference sequence). This CDR3 comprises 16 residues. J was trimmed by 4 bases and V by 2 bases; bases with no gene match: 8. For the CDR3, the DNA is TGTGCCAGCAGTTTAGGCCCGGGACTACCTTACAATGAGCAGTTCTTC. This sequence encodes CASSLGPGLPYNEQFF.

The rearrangement links TRBV5-4 to TRBJ2-5; 10 positions match TRBD2. This CDR3 spans 16 amino acids. The germline gives CDR1 SGHNT, CDR2 YYREEE (reference sequence). Trimming cost V 7 bases and J 5 bases; bases outside gene matches: 14. CDR3 sequence reads: CASGNTSGMRTETQYF. CDR3 nucleotide sequence: TGTGCCAGCGGCAATACTAGCGGGATGCGTACGGAGACCCAGTACTTC.

The CDR3 DNA reads TGTGCCATCGCGCCGGGACAACATGGCTACACCTTC. As protein: CAIAPGQHGYTF. The chain is built from TRBV10-3 and TRBJ1-2; maybe TRBD1 (6 bases). V lost 8 bases to trimming and J lost 6 bases, with 13 bases between them. This CDR3 has 12 amino acids. CDR1 and CDR2 from the germline V gene are ENHRY and SYGVKD.

The gene calls are TRBV5-4 and TRBJ2-1, with D possibly matching TRBD1 (5 bases). The CDR3 is made up of 16 amino acids. The germline V gene has CDR1 SGHNT and CDR2 YYREEE (reference sequence). V was trimmed by 2 bases and J by 0 bases, leaving 12 bases between them. CDR3 DNA: TGTGCCAGCAGCTTTTCCAGGGCCCGCTCCTACAATGAGCAGTTCTTC. Residues: CASSFSRARSYNEQFF.

Note on this clone: Distinct nucleotide sequences in the sample also encode this CDR3. This chain uses TRBV27 with TRBJ1-1; no clear D. V was pared by 3 bases and J by 1 base, with 6 bases between. This CDR3 has 13 amino acids. Germline CDR1 MNHEY, CDR2 SMNVEV (reference sequence). CDR3 sequence reads: CASSLGRNTEAFF. In DNA form, the CDR3 reads TGTGCCAGCAGTTTGGGCAGGAACACTGAAGCTTTCTTT.

The chain recombines TRBV23-1 with TRBJ1-5, with 9 bases matching TRBD1. TRBV23-1 is an ORF, and what it does is uncertain. This CDR3 is built from 15 residues. With 1 base clipped from V and 8 bases from J, the junction kept 6 bases outside the gene matches. CDR3 loop: CASSQYRGRAEPQHF. CDR3 in DNA: TGCGCCAGCAGTCAATACAGGGGGCGGGCGGAGCCCCAGCATTTT.

The chain combines TRBV7-2 with TRBJ1-5; D is undetermined. Germline-derived CDR1 and CDR2 are SGHTA and FQGNSA. CDR3 size: 14 residues. V dropped 5 bases and J dropped 6 bases, with 14 bases sitting between them. The CDR3 region has the DNA TGTGCCAGCAGCGAGCGAGGTGGAAGTCAGCCCCAGCATTTT. Translated: CASSERGGSQPQHF.

V gene TRBV5-1 combines with J gene TRBJ2-6; 10 bases map to TRBD1. The germline gives CDR1 SGHRS, CDR2 YFSETQ. CDR3 length: 18 amino acids. J gave up 0 bases and V 4 bases, and 7 bases lay outside the gene matches. This chain's CDR3 is CASSVTGGFFSGANVLTF. The CDR3, as DNA: TGCGCCAGCAGCGTGACAGGGGGCTTTTTCTCTGGGGCCAACGTCCTGACTTTC.

V is TRBV19 and J is TRBJ1-5; D unresolved. V was cut by 4 bases and J by 1 base, with 11 bases left in between. The CDR3 has 15 amino acids. Germline V gene data show CDR1 as LNHDA and CDR2 as SQIVND (reference sequence). CDR3 residues: CASSRIAGSNQPQHF. The CDR3 bases are TGTGCCAGTAGTAGGATTGCGGGGAGCAATCAGCCCCAGCATTTT. The complete variable domain, with remaining parts taken from reference TRBV19 and TRBJ1-5, reads DGGITQSPKYLFRKEGQNVTLSCEQNLNHDAMYWYRQDPGQGLRLIYYSQIVNDFQKGDIAEGYSVSREKKESFPLTVTSAQKNPTAFYLCASSRIAGSNQPQHFGDGTRLSIL.

This clone was counted only a few times. V and J are TRBV7-9 and TRBJ2-1; tentatively, D is TRBD2 (6 bases). V lost 4 bases, J lost 3 bases, and 13 bases lay in between. This CDR3 is built from 15 residues. CDR1 and CDR2 (germline): SEHNR, FQNEAQ (reference sequence). CDR3 coding DNA: TGTGCCAGCAGCTCCCGGGGTAGCGGCTACAATGAGCAGTTCTTC. It translates to CASSSRGSGYNEQFF. Full variable domain (missing parts from reference TRBV7-9 and TRBJ2-1): DTGVSQNPRHKITKRGQNVTFRCDPISEHNRLYWYRQTLGQGPEFLTYFQNEAQLEKSRLLSDRFSAERPKGSFSTLEIQRTEQGDSAMYLCASSSRGSGYNEQFFGPGTRLTVL.

The chain recombines TRBV19 with TRBJ2-3, with D possibly being TRBD1 (8 bases). V was cut by 5 bases and J by 8 bases, with 14 bases left in between. The CDR3 is made up of 13 amino acids. Germline V gives CDR1 LNHDA, CDR2 SQIVND (reference sequence). CDR3 nucleotides: TGTGCCAGTAGTCCCACAGGGGGGGGTACGCAGTATTTT. This translates into CASSPTGGGTQYF.

This clone is medium-sized. The chain has TRBV9 and TRBJ2-6; TRBD2 might be the D (6 bases). V lost 9 bases and J lost 0, with 7 bases in between. The V gene's germline CDR1 is SGDLS and CDR2 YYNGEE. The CDR3 has 13 amino acids. CDR3 bases: TGTGCCACCGGGGGCTCTGGGGCCAACGTCCTGACTTTC. It yields the protein CATGGSGANVLTF.

The V gene is TRBV28, the J gene TRBJ2-1, with TRBD1 matching 7 bases. The CDR3 extends over 14 amino acids. V trimming: 2 bases; J trimming: 8 bases; junction bases outside the gene matches: 6. Germline V gives CDR1 MDHEN, CDR2 SYDVKM. CDR3 amino acids: CASSLPDRVDEQFF. CDR3 sequence (DNA): TGTGCCAGCAGTTTACCTGACAGGGTCGATGAGCAGTTCTTC.

The V gene is TRBV7-3, the J gene TRBJ2-7, with 8 bases fitting TRBD1. Germline assignment: CDR1 SGHTA and CDR2 FQGTGA. V dropped 3 bases and J dropped 4; count of bases not matched to a gene: 2. The CDR3 length is 13 residues. The CDR3 sequence is CASSFGQGYEQYF. CDR3 DNA: TGTGCCAGCAGCTTTGGACAGGGTTACGAGCAGTACTTC.

This clone was picked up one time. The chain links TRBV7-3 to TRBJ2-3; D is unresolved. The CDR3 is 13 amino acids. From germline, CDR1 is SGHTA and CDR2 FQGTGA. V lost 4 bases, J lost 2 bases, and 7 bases lay in between. CDR3 nucleotides: TGTGCCAGCAGCTCCACCTACACAGATACGCAGTATTTT. This translates into CASSSTYTDTQYF. The full variable domain, rest sourced from reference TRBV7-3 and TRBJ2-3, is GAGVSQTPSNKVTEKGKYVELRCDPISGHTALYWYRQSLGQGPEFLIYFQGTGAADDSGLPNDRFFAVRPEGSVSTLKIQRTERGDSAVYLCASSSTYTDTQYFGPGTRLTVL.